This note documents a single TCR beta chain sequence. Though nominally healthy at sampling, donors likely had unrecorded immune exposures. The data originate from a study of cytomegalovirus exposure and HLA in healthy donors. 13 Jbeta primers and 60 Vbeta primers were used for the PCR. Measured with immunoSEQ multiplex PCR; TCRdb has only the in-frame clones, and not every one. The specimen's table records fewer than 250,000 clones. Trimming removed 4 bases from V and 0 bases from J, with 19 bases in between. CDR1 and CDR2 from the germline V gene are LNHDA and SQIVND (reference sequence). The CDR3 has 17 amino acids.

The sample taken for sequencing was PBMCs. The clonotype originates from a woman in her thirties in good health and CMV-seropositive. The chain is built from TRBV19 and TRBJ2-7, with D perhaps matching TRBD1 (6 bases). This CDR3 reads CASSTPFGGLDSYEQYF. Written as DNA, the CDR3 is TGTGCCAGTAGTACTCCCTTTGGGGGCCTGGACTCCTACGAGCAGTACTTC. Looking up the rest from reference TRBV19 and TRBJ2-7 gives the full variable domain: DGGITQSPKYLFRKEGQNVTLSCEQNLNHDAMYWYRQDPGQGLRLIYYSQIVNDFQKGDIAEGYSVSREKKESFPLTVTSAQKNPTAFYLCASSTPFGGLDSYEQYFGPGTRLTVT.